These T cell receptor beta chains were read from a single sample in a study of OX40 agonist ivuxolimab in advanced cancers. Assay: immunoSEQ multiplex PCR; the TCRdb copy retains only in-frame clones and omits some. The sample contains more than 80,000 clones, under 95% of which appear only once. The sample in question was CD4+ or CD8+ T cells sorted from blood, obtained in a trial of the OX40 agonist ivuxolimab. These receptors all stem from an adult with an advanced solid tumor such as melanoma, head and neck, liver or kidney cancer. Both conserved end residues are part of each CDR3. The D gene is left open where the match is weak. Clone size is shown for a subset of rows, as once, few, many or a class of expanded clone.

CDR3 protein: CAWSAGIKGYGYTF; CDR3 DNA: TGTGCCTGGAGTGCCGGGATTAAGGGGTATGGCTACACCTTC; D gene: -; V gene: TRBV30; J gene: TRBJ1-2; clone size: once
CDR3 protein: CASRRTGRNNEQFF; CDR3 DNA: TGTGCCAGCAGAAGAACAGGACGAAACAATGAGCAGTTCTTC; D gene: -; V gene: TRBV6-5; J gene: TRBJ2-1; clone size: -
CDR3 protein: CASSLISGYNEQFF; CDR3 DNA: TGTGCCAGCAGTTTGATTAGCGGCTACAATGAGCAGTTCTTC; D gene: -; V gene: TRBV27; J gene: TRBJ2-1; clone size: -
CDR3 protein: CASRWTGGYEQYF; CDR3 DNA: TGTGCCAGCAGATGGACAGGGGGCTACGAGCAGTACTTC; D gene: TRBD1; V gene: TRBV27; J gene: TRBJ2-7; clone size: few
CDR3 protein: CASSQGRDTEAFF; CDR3 DNA: TGCGCCAGCAGCCAAGGACGGGACACTGAAGCTTTCTTT; D gene: -; V gene: TRBV4-1; J gene: TRBJ1-1; clone size: -
CDR3 protein: CASSLRGYEQYF; CDR3 DNA: TGTGCCAGCAGCTTACGGGGCTACGAGCAGTACTTC; D gene: -; V gene: TRBV11-1; J gene: TRBJ2-7; clone size: once
CDR3 protein: CASSLLGGPGNTIYF; CDR3 DNA: TGTGCCAGCAGTTTATTGGGGGGCCCTGGAAACACCATATATTTT; D gene: -; V gene: TRBV28; J gene: TRBJ1-3; clone size: -
CDR3 protein: CASSLGQSRGNTIYF; CDR3 DNA: TGTGCCAGCAGCTTAGGCCAGAGCCGAGGAAACACCATATATTTT; D gene: -; V gene: TRBV11-2; J gene: TRBJ1-3; clone size: -
CDR3 protein: CASSVRGNTGELFF; CDR3 DNA: TGCGCCAGCAGTGTGCGCGGAAACACCGGGGAGCTGTTTTTT; D gene: -; V gene: TRBV10-1; J gene: TRBJ2-2; clone size: -
CDR3 protein: CASSLIGPWEGGITEAFF; CDR3 DNA: TGTGCCAGCAGCTTAATTGGCCCTTGGGAGGGGGGGATAACTGAAGCTTTCTTT; D gene: -; V gene: TRBV7-3; J gene: TRBJ1-1; clone size: -
CDR3 protein: CSVSLAGVYTGELFF; CDR3 DNA: TGCAGCGTTTCCCTAGCGGGAGTCTACACCGGGGAGCTGTTTTTT; D gene: TRBD2; V gene: TRBV29-1; J gene: TRBJ2-2; clone size: -
CDR3 protein: CASSIAKNYEQYF; CDR3 DNA: TGTGCCAGTAGTATAGCCAAAAACTACGAGCAGTACTTC; D gene: -; V gene: TRBV19; J gene: TRBJ2-7; clone size: -
CDR3 protein: CASRDRVKTQYF; CDR3 DNA: TGCGCCAGCAGGGACAGGGTGAAGACCCAGTACTTC; D gene: TRBD1; V gene: TRBV10-1; J gene: TRBJ2-5; clone size: few
CDR3 protein: CASSLLGGSLTDTQYF; CDR3 DNA: TGTGCCAGCAGTTTACTGGGCGGGAGTTTAACAGATACGCAGTATTTT; D gene: TRBD2; V gene: TRBV27; J gene: TRBJ2-3; clone size: -
CDR3 protein: CASSSQSLAGGRDEQFF; CDR3 DNA: TGTGCCAGCAGCTCACAATCACTAGCGGGAGGGCGCGATGAGCAGTTCTTC; D gene: TRBD2; V gene: TRBV7-3; J gene: TRBJ2-1; clone size: once
CDR3 protein: CASSSIAGLNTGELFF; CDR3 DNA: TGTGCCAGCAGCTCGATAGCGGGACTTAACACCGGGGAGCTGTTTTTT; D gene: TRBD2; V gene: TRBV11-2; J gene: TRBJ2-2; clone size: -
CDR3 protein: CASSEMGLDTYEQYF; CDR3 DNA: TGTGCCAGCAGTGAAATGGGACTAGATACCTACGAGCAGTACTTC; D gene: TRBD2; V gene: TRBV6-1; J gene: TRBJ2-7; clone size: -
CDR3 protein: CSVIKGDTEAFF; CDR3 DNA: TGCAGCGTTATAAAGGGGGACACTGAAGCTTTCTTT; D gene: -; V gene: TRBV29-1; J gene: TRBJ1-1; clone size: -
CDR3 protein: CASSSPGGPNEKLFF; CDR3 DNA: TGTGCCAGCAGCTCCCCAGGGGGCCCTAATGAAAAACTGTTTTTT; D gene: TRBD1; V gene: TRBV7-9; J gene: TRBJ1-4; clone size: -
CDR3 protein: CATRGMNTEAFF; CDR3 DNA: TGTGCCACCCGGGGGATGAACACTGAAGCTTTCTTT; D gene: -; V gene: TRBV7-9; J gene: TRBJ1-1; clone size: -
CDR3 protein: CASSSTRLAGYQETQYF; CDR3 DNA: TGTGCCAGCAGCTCTACTCGACTAGCGGGGTACCAAGAGACCCAGTACTTC; D gene: TRBD2; V gene: TRBV5-4; J gene: TRBJ2-5; clone size: -
CDR3 protein: CAWSVQGVDGYTF; CDR3 DNA: TGTGCCTGGAGTGTGCAGGGCGTCGATGGCTACACCTTC; D gene: -; V gene: TRBV30; J gene: TRBJ1-2; clone size: -
CDR3 protein: CASRDRGSYEQYF; CDR3 DNA: TGTGCCAGCCGGGACAGGGGCTCCTACGAGCAGTACTTC; D gene: TRBD1; V gene: TRBV11-3; J gene: TRBJ2-7; clone size: -
CDR3 protein: CAWQVNTEAFF; CDR3 DNA: TGTGCCTGGCAGGTGAACACTGAAGCTTTCTTT; D gene: -; V gene: TRBV30; J gene: TRBJ1-1; clone size: -
CDR3 protein: CSYRDSSTYEQYF; CDR3 DNA: TGCAGCTACCGGGACAGCTCTACCTACGAGCAGTACTTC; D gene: TRBD1; V gene: TRBV29-1; J gene: TRBJ2-7; clone size: -
CDR3 protein: CASSLDSLSTDTQYF; CDR3 DNA: TGTGCCAGCAGCTTGGACAGTTTAAGCACAGATACGCAGTATTTT; D gene: -; V gene: TRBV7-3; J gene: TRBJ2-3; clone size: -
CDR3 protein: CASSQSGQGNSPLHF; CDR3 DNA: TGTGCCAGCAGCCAGAGCGGGCAGGGAAATTCACCCCTCCACTTT; D gene: -; V gene: TRBV7-2; J gene: TRBJ1-6; clone size: few
CDR3 protein: CASKETGKEKLFF; CDR3 DNA: TGTGCCAGTAAGGAGACAGGGAAGGAGAAACTGTTTTTT; D gene: TRBD1; V gene: TRBV19; J gene: TRBJ1-4; clone size: -
CDR3 protein: CASSIPSYTEAFF; CDR3 DNA: TGTGCCAGTAGTATCCCCAGCTACACTGAAGCTTTCTTT; D gene: -; V gene: TRBV19; J gene: TRBJ1-1; clone size: -
CDR3 protein: CASSPYDPTGYGYTF; CDR3 DNA: TGTGCCAGCTCACCCTATGACCCGACAGGGTATGGCTACACCTTC; D gene: TRBD1; V gene: TRBV18; J gene: TRBJ1-2; clone size: -
CDR3 protein: CASSHIRGNTEAFF; CDR3 DNA: TGTGCCAGCAGCCACATAAGGGGGAACACTGAAGCTTTCTTT; D gene: -; V gene: TRBV5-6; J gene: TRBJ1-1; clone size: once
CDR3 protein: CASSITAGGSYEQYF; CDR3 DNA: TGTGCCAGTAGTATCACAGCGGGGGGCTCCTACGAGCAGTACTTC; D gene: TRBD2; V gene: TRBV19; J gene: TRBJ2-7; clone size: -
CDR3 protein: CASLLSGVTNEKLFF; CDR3 DNA: TGTGCCAGCTTACTAAGTGGGGTGACTAATGAAAAACTGTTTTTT; D gene: -; V gene: TRBV2; J gene: TRBJ1-4; clone size: -
CDR3 protein: CATSREGLAGRDTQYF; CDR3 DNA: TGTGCCACCAGCAGAGAGGGGCTAGCGGGAAGGGATACGCAGTATTTT; D gene: TRBD2; V gene: TRBV15; J gene: TRBJ2-3; clone size: -
CDR3 protein: CASSSAVGGVEKLFF; CDR3 DNA: TGTGCCAGCAGCTCAGCAGTGGGTGGGGTCGAAAAACTGTTTTTT; D gene: -; V gene: TRBV5-4; J gene: TRBJ1-4; clone size: -
CDR3 protein: CACGTLNTEAFF; CDR3 DNA: TGTGCCTGCGGGACATTGAACACTGAAGCTTTCTTT; D gene: -; V gene: TRBV30; J gene: TRBJ1-1; clone size: -
CDR3 protein: CASRKVDRGEYDEQYF; CDR3 DNA: TGTGCCAGCAGAAAAGTTGACAGGGGAGAATACGACGAGCAGTACTTC; D gene: TRBD1; V gene: TRBV4-2; J gene: TRBJ2-7; clone size: -
CDR3 protein: CASSLWVGRSGGGDYEQYF; CDR3 DNA: TGTGCCAGCAGTTTATGGGTGGGAAGAAGTGGGGGCGGGGACTACGAGCAGTACTTC; D gene: -; V gene: TRBV28; J gene: TRBJ2-7; clone size: once
CDR3 protein: CASSQFGQGVISYEQYF; CDR3 DNA: TGCGCCAGCAGCCAATTCGGACAGGGGGTAATTTCCTACGAGCAGTACTTC; D gene: TRBD1; V gene: TRBV4-1; J gene: TRBJ2-7; clone size: -
CDR3 protein: CASSPARYSANYGYTF; CDR3 DNA: TGTGCCAGCAGCCCGGCTAGGTACAGCGCTAACTATGGCTACACCTTC; D gene: -; V gene: TRBV5-4; J gene: TRBJ1-2; clone size: once